What follows are 27 T cell receptor beta chains derived from one specimen sequenced in a study of blood T cell repertoires in COVID-19. Libraries were prepared by immunoSEQ multiplex PCR; TCRdb keeps only in-frame clonotypes and omits some of them. This table holds roughly 300,000 clones, 83% found once. The material sequenced was peripheral blood. These receptors originate from a woman in her forties or fifties who had recovered from COVID-19.

Comments on this clone: The germline gene is not matched at one end of the junction; a read error may be the cause. The chain recombines TRBV6-5 with TRBJ1-5; maybe TRBD1 (5 bases). The CDR3 contains 14 residues. Germline lookup yields CDR1 MNHEY and CDR2 SVGAGI. The CDR3 protein is CASRGQGSYQPQHF. CDR3 sequence (DNA): TGTGCCAGCAGGGGGCAGGGTAGCTATCAGCCCCAGCATTTT.

The chain employs TRBV28 and TRBJ2-3; 9 bases agree with TRBD2. V shed 8 bases and J 2 bases; nucleotides not matched to a gene: 8. Germline V CDR1 and CDR2: MDHEN, SYDVKM. The CDR3 sequence is 15 residues long. CDR3 protein: CASLAASGNTDTQYF. As DNA, the CDR3 is TGTGCCAGCTTAGCCGCTAGCGGGAACACAGATACGCAGTATTTT.

The chain is built from TRBV28 and TRBJ2-7, with 7 bases identical to TRBD1. Looked up from germline, CDR1 is MDHEN and CDR2 is SYDVKM. V was pared by 5 bases and J by 2 bases, with 12 bases of the junction left unmatched. CDR3 length equals 16 residues. CDR3 loop: CASSKGQVLLTYEQYF. CDR3 nucleotide sequence: TGTGCCAGCAGTAAAGGACAGGTACTACTGACCTACGAGCAGTACTTC.

The rearrangement links TRBV5-4 to TRBJ2-1; 8 nucleotides agree with TRBD2. The germline V gene encodes CDR1 SGHNT and CDR2 YYREEE (reference sequence). Trimming took 3 bases from V and 4 from J; bases not matched to a gene: 6. The CDR3 consists of 15 residues. The CDR3 DNA sequence: TGTGCCAGCAGCTATCGGGGGGGCGGGTACAATGAGCAGTTCTTC. Its protein is CASSYRGGGYNEQFF.

The chain is built from TRBV6-5 and TRBJ2-7, with 8 bases matching TRBD2. Germline V gene sequence: CDR1 MNHEY, CDR2 SVGAGI. This CDR3 comprises 13 residues. The ends lost 10 bases at V and 7 bases at J; junction bases unmatched: 12. Here the CDR3 DNA reads TGTGCCACCAAGTTGGCGGGAGGTGAGGAGCAGTACTTC. Translating it yields CATKLAGGEEQYF.

V and J are TRBV27 and TRBJ1-5; D uncertain. This CDR3 is 14 amino acids long. Deletions cut 7 bases from V and 0 bases from J, with 10 bases between. Germline V CDR1 and CDR2: MNHEY, SMNVEV (reference sequence). CDR3 amino acids: CASKAGYSNQPQHF. The CDR3 region has the DNA TGTGCCAGCAAAGCGGGATATAGCAATCAGCCCCAGCATTTT.

The chain uses TRBV4-3 and TRBJ2-7; 11 nucleotides agree with TRBD1. This CDR3 is built from 17 residues. CDR1 is LGHNA, CDR2 YSLEER, per germline. V shed 4 bases and J 4 bases; nucleotides not matched to a gene: 12. The CDR3 DNA sequence: TGCGCCAGCAGCCGAGATGCGCGCGGGACAGGGGGATACGAGCAGTACTTC. Translation gives CASSRDARGTGGYEQYF.

V gene TRBV6-2 or TRBV6-3 combines with J gene TRBJ1-5; D is ambiguous. The CDR3 is made up of 15 amino acids. Trimming removed 9 bases from V and 5 bases from J, with 20 bases in between. CDR1 is MNHEY and CDR2 is SVGEGT in the germline V gene. Here the CDR3 DNA reads TGTGCCAGAAGCGAGGGTCAGAACGGAGATCAGCCCCAGCATTTT. This sequence encodes CARSEGQNGDQPQHF.

The V and J genes are TRBV4-3 and TRBJ2-1, with 8 bases matching TRBD1. The ends lost 1 base at V and 12 bases at J; junction bases unmatched: 20. The CDR3 contains 18 residues. In germline, CDR1 is LGHNA, CDR2 YSLEER. CDR3 nucleotides: TGCGCCAGCAGCCAAGTAGTGGCCGGGACAGGTGTTAGGGGTGGGCAGTTCTTC. Amino acid sequence: CASSQVVAGTGVRGGQFF.

The chain joins TRBV5-1 to TRBJ1-2; TRBD1 aligns across 8 bases. The germline V gene encodes CDR1 SGHRS and CDR2 YFSETQ. CDR3 length: 13 amino acids. J gave up 5 bases and V 4 bases, and 4 bases lay outside the gene matches. CDR3 sequence reads: CASSEYRGYGYTF. In DNA form, the CDR3 reads TGCGCCAGCAGCGAGTACAGGGGGTATGGCTACACCTTC.

This chain joins TRBV7-9 and TRBJ2-5; 7 bases are shared with TRBD1. The CDR3 has 13 residues. V trimming: 5 bases; J trimming: 4 bases; junction bases outside the gene matches: 4. Germline loops: CDR1 SEHNR, CDR2 FQNEAQ (reference sequence). CDR3 DNA: TGTGCCAGCAGCCCGACAGGGTTAGAGACCCAGTACTTC. Protein sequence: CASSPTGLETQYF.

The V gene is TRBV9, the J gene TRBJ1-4; tentatively, D is TRBD1 (6 bases). V lost 0 bases and J 7 bases, leaving 16 bases between the germline ends. This CDR3 has 16 amino acids. Germline assignment: CDR1 SGDLS and CDR2 YYNGEE. The chain's CDR3 is CASSVEGRGLGEKLFF. The DNA of the CDR3 is TGTGCCAGCAGCGTAGAGGGGCGGGGGCTAGGTGAAAAACTGTTTTTT.

The chain joins TRBV27 to TRBJ1-4; D perhaps matches TRBD1 (6 bases). Germline loops: CDR1 MNHEY, CDR2 SMNVEV (reference sequence). V lost 5 bases and J lost 0, with 7 bases in between. This CDR3 has 14 amino acids. CDR3 region: CASSPGATNEKLFF. The CDR3 DNA follows: TGTGCCAGCAGTCCAGGGGCAACTAATGAAAAACTGTTTTTT. Supplemented by reference TRBV27 and TRBJ1-4, the full variable domain reads EAQVTQNPRYLITVTGKKLTVTCSQNMNHEYMSWYRQDPGLGLRQIYYSMNVEVTDKGDVPEGYKVSRKEKRNFPLILESPSPNQTSLYFCASSPGATNEKLFFGSGTQLSVL.

The chain uses TRBV2 and TRBJ1-3; D perhaps matches TRBD1 (6 bases). Deletions cut 2 bases from V and 4 bases from J, with 12 bases between. Germline V gene sequence: CDR1 SNHLY, CDR2 FYNNEI. The length of the CDR3 is 15 residues. The chain's CDR3 is CASSESQGYGNTIYF. Written as DNA, the CDR3 is TGTGCCAGCAGTGAATCCCAGGGGTACGGAAACACCATATATTTT.

The chain has TRBV4-1 and TRBJ1-5; TRBD1 aligns across 7 bases. Germline V lookup: CDR1 MGHRA, CDR2 YSYEKL. V lost 3 bases to trimming and J lost 4 bases; unmatched junction nucleotides: 6. This CDR3 comprises 15 residues. The CDR3 sequence is CASSHETGWNQPQHF. The DNA of the CDR3 is TGCGCCAGCAGCCATGAGACAGGGTGGAATCAGCCCCAGCATTTT.

V and J are TRBV7-2 and TRBJ1-4; 9 bases are shared with TRBD1. Trimming at V came to 5 bases and at J to 5 bases, leaving 6 bases not matched to a gene. CDR1 is SGHTA, CDR2 FQGNSA, per germline. CDR3 length: 15 amino acids. CDR3 loop: CASSPYRGRNEKLFF. The CDR3 DNA is TGTGCCAGCAGCCCATACAGGGGGCGGAATGAAAAACTGTTTTTT.

This clone was seen only a few times. The chain combines TRBV27 with TRBJ1-2, with TRBD1 matching 10 bases. Germline V CDR1 and CDR2: MNHEY, SMNVEV (reference sequence). The CDR3 covers 14 residues. J was trimmed by 8 bases and V by 4 bases; bases with no gene match: 7. The chain's CDR3 is CASSSRQGAEGYTF. CDR3 nucleotides: TGTGCCAGCAGTTCGAGACAGGGGGCTGAAGGCTACACCTTC.

J is TRBJ2-7 and V is TRBV7-2, with D possibly being TRBD2 (6 bases). Germline loops: CDR1 SGHTA, CDR2 FQGNSA. The germline V and J ends were trimmed by 4 bases and 2 bases, with 18 bases remaining between them. The CDR3 spans 16 residues. CDR3 coding DNA: TGTGCCAGCAGCTCAGGCTACGGGGACTTCGCCTACGAGCAGTACTTC. It translates to CASSSGYGDFAYEQYF.

This clone was detected once. The chain uses TRBV15 and TRBJ1-5, with a tentative D call TRBD1 (6 bases). The V gene's germline CDR1 is LNHNV and CDR2 YYDKDF (reference sequence). There are 15 residues in the CDR3. Trimming stripped 0 bases from V and 7 bases from J, with 13 bases between. CDR3 sequence (DNA): TGTGCCACCAGCAGAGATAAAAGGGGGACACAGCCCCAGCATTTT. Its protein product is CATSRDKRGTQPQHF.

The J gene is TRBJ2-2, the V gene TRBV5-8; 7 nucleotides agree with TRBD1. Germline V gives CDR1 SGHTS, CDR2 YDEGEE. V lost 4 bases to trimming and J lost 1 base; unmatched junction nucleotides: 4. The CDR3 extends over 15 amino acids. CDR3 amino acids: CASSLDRMNTGELFF. CDR3 bases: TGTGCCAGCAGCCTGGACAGGATGAACACCGGGGAGCTGTTTTTT.

J is TRBJ2-1 and V is TRBV28; maybe TRBD2 (6 bases). The CDR3 length is 17 residues. Trimming shortened V by 5 bases and J by 6 bases, and 23 bases separated the two germline ends. Germline loops: CDR1 MDHEN, CDR2 SYDVKM. As DNA, the CDR3 is TGTGCCAGCAGTCGTGGCGGCGGGATGGGGACCCGCAATGAGCAGTTCTTC. Its translation: CASSRGGGMGTRNEQFF.

A word on this clone: Other DNA sequences within the sample encode an identical CDR3. The chain couples TRBV3-1 (or the pseudogene TRBV3-2) to TRBJ2-5; D uncertain. Germline lookup yields CDR1 LGHDT and CDR2 YNNKEL (reference sequence). The CDR3 spans 13 residues. The germline V and J ends were trimmed by 1 base and 5 bases, with 8 bases remaining between them. The CDR3 spells CASSQVSRETQYF. DNA for the CDR3: TGTGCCAGCAGCCAAGTCAGCAGGGAGACCCAGTACTTC.

This chain connects TRBV11-2 to TRBJ2-3; D is ambiguous. The CDR3 is made up of 14 amino acids. Trimming removed 5 bases at V and 5 bases at J, with 14 bases between. Germline V lookup: CDR1 SGHAT, CDR2 FQNNGV. CDR3 in DNA: TGTGCCAGCAGCGACCGCGACATTCGAGATACGCAGTATTTT. This encodes CASSDRDIRDTQYF.

This clone was seen a few times. The J gene is TRBJ2-7, the V gene TRBV10-3; 8 nucleotides line up with TRBD2. V was pared by 11 bases and J by 3 bases, with 6 bases of the junction left unmatched. The germline V gene encodes CDR1 ENHRY and CDR2 SYGVKD. This CDR3 has 12 amino acids. The CDR3 region has the DNA TGTGCCTCGAGGACTAGCCTCTACGAGCAGTACTTC. Translating it yields CASRTSLYEQYF.

This clone was observed once. The chain combines TRBV28 with TRBJ2-7; the D gene is possibly TRBD2 (6 bases). There are 15 residues in the CDR3. Trimming removed 4 bases at V and 2 bases at J, with 15 bases between. Germline V gene data show CDR1 as MDHEN and CDR2 as SYDVKM. The CDR3 DNA sequence: TGTGCCAGCAGTTGGCGCGGGGCCGGGGCCTACGAGCAGTACTTC. Its translation: CASSWRGAGAYEQYF.

This rearrangement joins TRBV18 to TRBJ1-3; TRBD1 aligns across 9 bases. Germline CDR1 and CDR2: KGHSH and LQKENI. This CDR3 region has 19 residues. The V and J ends lost 3 bases and 2 bases, in that order; junction bases with no gene match: 14. The CDR3 loop is CASSPYQSGQGETGNTIYF. CDR3 nucleotide sequence: TGTGCCAGCTCACCTTATCAATCGGGACAGGGAGAGACTGGAAACACCATATATTTT.

The chain carries TRBV19 and TRBJ1-2, with a tentative D call TRBD1 (5 bases). Germline CDR1 reads LNHDA; CDR2 reads SQIVND (reference sequence). Trimming shortened V by 5 bases and J by 4 bases, and 8 bases separated the two germline ends. CDR3 length equals 12 residues. The CDR3 spells CASSQGGYGYTF. The CDR3 DNA sequence: TGTGCCAGTAGTCAGGGTGGCTATGGCTACACCTTC.